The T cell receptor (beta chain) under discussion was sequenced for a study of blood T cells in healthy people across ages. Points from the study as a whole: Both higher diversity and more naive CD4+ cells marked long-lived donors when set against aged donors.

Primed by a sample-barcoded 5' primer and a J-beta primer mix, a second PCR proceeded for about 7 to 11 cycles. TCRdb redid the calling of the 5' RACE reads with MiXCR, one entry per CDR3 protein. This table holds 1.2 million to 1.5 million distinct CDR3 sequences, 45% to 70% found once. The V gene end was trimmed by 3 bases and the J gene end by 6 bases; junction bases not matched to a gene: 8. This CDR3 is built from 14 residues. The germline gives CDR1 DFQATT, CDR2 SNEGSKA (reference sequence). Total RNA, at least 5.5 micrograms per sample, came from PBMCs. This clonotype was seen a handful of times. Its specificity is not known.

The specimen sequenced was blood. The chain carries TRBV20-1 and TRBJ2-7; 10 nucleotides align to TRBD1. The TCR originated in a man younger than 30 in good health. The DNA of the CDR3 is TGCAGTGCTAGTGTGCGAGGGACAGGGGCCGAGCAGTACTTC. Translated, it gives CSASVRGTGAEQYF.